This T cell receptor beta chain was captured in a study of blood T cell repertoires in COVID-19 (TCRdb year 2020). In terms of the full investigation: Collaborator samples came from the United States, Italy and Spain and covered acute and convalescent phases of COVID-19. The material from the prospective study consisted of cDNA or gDNA derived from T cells, B-cell-depleted T cells, or PBMCs. The repertoires were released in a freely available public database meant as a resource for research on the immune response to SARS-CoV-2. Subjects who had been exposed to COVID-19, were actively infected with it, or had recovered from it provided the deeply sampled blood TCRbeta repertoires that made up the dataset. The samples were drawn from two sources: the first 160 participants of the ongoing ImmuneRACE study, and fewer than 1,500 subjects contributed by 6 global collaborators. Nearly every sample came with metadata listing a de-identified subject ID, COVID-19 status, age in years and sex. Where available, HLA class I and class II types were taken from metadata supplied by the sample provider and were not determined by assay-based typing.

The V end loses 5 bases and the J end loses 7 bases, and a stretch of 9 bases separates them. Reading from cysteine to phenylalanine, the CDR3 counts 12 amino acids. Just the 36-base CDR3 DNA is kept, in frame starting at base 1. Based on the germline V gene (reference sequence), the CDR1 and CDR2 sequences are LGHDT and YNNKEL. TCRbeta CDR3 regions were amplified from genomic DNA by means of the immunoSEQ Assay, a bias-controlled multiplex PCR. The study's processing was this. The number of nucleated cells in each sample was estimated from the amplification of reference gene primers within the assay. To quantify the absolute abundance of each unique TCRbeta CDR3 rearrangement, sequence reads were collapsed and filtered. Productive Simpson clonality was computed per sample as the square root of Simpson's diversity index over productive rearrangements. Drawn from immuneACCESS, this table holds only the in-frame rearrangements with V and J called that TCRdb kept. Clones are partly lost; checked studies trace under half to an unresolved V gene and leave the rest unexplained. V and J calls and clone size are copied from that table; D and trimming were computed from the DNA. Counted in this sample were 93,000 or so clones; roughly 87% of them appeared once. The leading ten clones occupy 2.5% to 3.5% of the sample.

The collaborating institutions used their own protocols to collect whole blood in K2EDTA tubes. For TCRbeta analysis, collaborators shipped samples in one of three forms: frozen whole blood, isolated PBMCs, or DNA extracted from either of those sample types. Concerning this clone: It has no known antigen specificity. No much larger clonotype is one base removed from it; base qualities were not supplied.

Study-wide conclusions, independent of this receptor: The amount of clinical and demographic metadata varied by source and participant and was provided uncurated.

Recombination joined TRBV3-1 (or the pseudogene TRBV3-2) with TRBJ1-5, with the D gene not clear enough to name. Sequencing was performed on peripheral blood. This receptor was taken from a man aged 45-60 years in a cohort sampled during active COVID-19. The base sequence is TGTGCCAGCAGCTCCCCTCCGCAGCCCCAGCATTTT. Its product reads: CASSSPPQPQHF.